A selection of T cell receptor beta chains follows, all from one sample in a study of cytomegalovirus exposure and HLA in healthy donors. Sequenced by immunoSEQ multiplex PCR; TCRdb stores in-frame clones only, minus some. The sample has some 150,000 clones, 60% to 85% seen once. The sequencing input was PBMCs. The receptors shown here come from a man between 35 and 55 years old in good health and CMV-seropositive. Both conserved end residues are part of each CDR3. The order of the fields is J gene, clone size, V gene, D gene, CDR3 protein, CDR3 DNA. The D gene is left open where the match is weak. The size field is filled for only some rows; it gives once, few, many or a size class.

j_call: TRBJ2-3
clone_size: once
v_call: TRBV5-1
d_call: NA
cdr3_aa: CASSFGVGGVGTDTQYF
cdr3_nt: TGCGCCAGCAGCTTCGGAGTAGGGGGGGTGGGCACAGATACGCAGTATTTT

j_call: TRBJ1-5
clone_size: NA
v_call: TRBV7-2
d_call: NA
cdr3_aa: CASSLVADNQPQHF
cdr3_nt: TGTGCCAGCAGCTTAGTGGCGGATAATCAGCCCCAGCATTTT

j_call: TRBJ2-5
clone_size: NA
v_call: TRBV5-1
d_call: NA
cdr3_aa: CASSFEETQYF
cdr3_nt: TGCGCCAGCAGCTTCGAAGAGACCCAGTACTTC

j_call: TRBJ1-5
clone_size: NA
v_call: TRBV7-2
d_call: NA
cdr3_aa: CASSPGGLGQPQHF
cdr3_nt: TGTGCCAGCAGCCCAGGAGGACTAGGCCAGCCCCAGCATTTT

j_call: TRBJ2-1
clone_size: NA
v_call: TRBV4-3
d_call: TRBD2
cdr3_aa: CASSQANLGAGDEQFF
cdr3_nt: TGCGCCAGCAGCCAAGCGAACCTAGGGGCGGGAGATGAGCAGTTCTTC

j_call: TRBJ2-6
clone_size: NA
v_call: TRBV10-3
d_call: NA
cdr3_aa: CAIKNGQLDSGANVLTF
cdr3_nt: TGTGCCATCAAAAACGGACAACTCGATTCTGGGGCCAACGTCCTGACTTTC

j_call: TRBJ2-5
clone_size: NA
v_call: TRBV11-2
d_call: TRBD2
cdr3_aa: CASSLDRASGRSETQYF
cdr3_nt: TGTGCCAGCAGCTTAGATCGGGCTAGCGGGAGAAGCGAGACCCAGTACTTC

j_call: TRBJ1-5
clone_size: once
v_call: TRBV7-2
d_call: TRBD1
cdr3_aa: CASSLGTGSSQPQHF
cdr3_nt: TGTGCCAGCAGCCTCGGGACAGGGAGTAGTCAGCCCCAGCATTTT

j_call: TRBJ2-5
clone_size: NA
v_call: TRBV30
d_call: TRBD2
cdr3_aa: CACKTTGTIYF
cdr3_nt: TGTGCCTGCAAAACCACCGGGACTATTTACTTC

j_call: TRBJ2-3
clone_size: few
v_call: TRBV5-4
d_call: TRBD1
cdr3_aa: CASMPGDRVTDTQYF
cdr3_nt: TGTGCCAGCATGCCGGGGGACAGGGTCACAGATACGCAGTATTTT

j_call: TRBJ2-3
clone_size: few
v_call: TRBV30
d_call: NA
cdr3_aa: CAWSPSTDTQYF
cdr3_nt: TGTGCCTGGAGTCCTAGCACAGATACGCAGTATTTT

j_call: TRBJ2-5
clone_size: few
v_call: TRBV30
d_call: NA
cdr3_aa: CAWSPPTYGWEQYF
cdr3_nt: TGTGCCTGGAGTCCTCCCACATACGGGTGGGAGCAGTACTTC

j_call: TRBJ2-1
clone_size: few
v_call: TRBV15
d_call: TRBD2
cdr3_aa: CATSKPSGSVNEQFF
cdr3_nt: TGTGCCACCAGCAAGCCTAGCGGGTCTGTGAATGAGCAGTTCTTC

j_call: TRBJ2-1
clone_size: NA
v_call: TRBV19
d_call: TRBD2
cdr3_aa: CASSRSGTSFHEQFF
cdr3_nt: TGTGCCAGTAGCCGATCCGGGACTAGTTTTCATGAGCAGTTCTTC

j_call: TRBJ2-2
clone_size: NA
v_call: TRBV29-1
d_call: TRBD2
cdr3_aa: CSVGARGGLGELFF
cdr3_nt: TGCAGCGTTGGAGCACGCGGGGGGTTGGGGGAGCTGTTTTTT

j_call: TRBJ2-7
clone_size: NA
v_call: TRBV4-2
d_call: NA
cdr3_aa: CASSQSGGRAGYEQYF
cdr3_nt: TGTGCCAGCAGCCAATCAGGTGGCAGGGCCGGCTACGAGCAGTACTTC

j_call: TRBJ1-4
clone_size: NA
v_call: TRBV30
d_call: NA
cdr3_aa: CAWSLSGGEKLFF
cdr3_nt: TGTGCCTGGAGTCTATCCGGGGGTGAAAAACTGTTTTTT

j_call: TRBJ2-7
clone_size: NA
v_call: TRBV7-9
d_call: TRBD1
cdr3_aa: CSSSLGTEEGVF
cdr3_nt: TGTTCCAGCAGCTTAGGGACAGAAGAAGGGGTCTTC

j_call: TRBJ1-1
clone_size: few
v_call: TRBV6-5
d_call: NA
cdr3_aa: CASSYSANTEAFF
cdr3_nt: TGTGCCAGCAGTTACTCGGCGAACACTGAAGCTTTCTTT

j_call: TRBJ2-6
clone_size: NA
v_call: TRBV14
d_call: NA
cdr3_aa: CASSPRAGAGANVLTF
cdr3_nt: TGTGCCAGCAGCCCGAGGGCCGGGGCTGGGGCCAACGTCCTGACTTTC

j_call: TRBJ1-1
clone_size: NA
v_call: TRBV6-1
d_call: NA
cdr3_aa: CASSEGMGADTEAFF
cdr3_nt: TGTGCCAGCAGTGAAGGAATGGGGGCGGACACTGAAGCTTTCTTT

j_call: TRBJ2-5
clone_size: NA
v_call: TRBV7-9
d_call: NA
cdr3_aa: CSSSSLFVNQETQYF
cdr3_nt: TGTTCCAGCAGCTCGTTGTTTGTTAATCAAGAGACCCAGTACTTC

j_call: TRBJ1-1
clone_size: NA
v_call: TRBV19
d_call: TRBD1
cdr3_aa: CASSLQGAWTEAFF
cdr3_nt: TGTGCCAGTAGTTTACAGGGGGCTTGGACTGAAGCTTTCTTT

j_call: TRBJ2-6
clone_size: few
v_call: TRBV15
d_call: TRBD1
cdr3_aa: CATSRDQDRAYSGANVLTF
cdr3_nt: TGTGCCACCAGCAGAGATCAGGACAGGGCTTACTCTGGGGCCAACGTCCTGACTTTC

j_call: TRBJ1-1
clone_size: NA
v_call: TRBV2
d_call: NA
cdr3_aa: CASMSLNEAFF
cdr3_nt: TGTGCCAGCATGAGTTTAAATGAAGCTTTCTTT

j_call: TRBJ1-5
clone_size: few
v_call: TRBV28
d_call: NA
cdr3_aa: CASSLVGANLNSNQPQHF
cdr3_nt: TGTGCCAGCAGTTTAGTAGGGGCTAACTTGAATAGCAATCAGCCCCAGCATTTT

j_call: TRBJ1-2
clone_size: NA
v_call: TRBV27
d_call: TRBD1
cdr3_aa: CASSYRQGAEGYTF
cdr3_nt: TGTGCCAGCAGTTACCGACAGGGGGCGGAGGGCTACACCTTC

j_call: TRBJ1-2
clone_size: once
v_call: TRBV7-9
d_call: TRBD1
cdr3_aa: CSSSEQGAYGYTF
cdr3_nt: TGTTCCAGCAGCGAACAGGGGGCCTATGGCTACACCTTC

j_call: TRBJ2-7
clone_size: NA
v_call: TRBV25-1
d_call: TRBD1
cdr3_aa: CASRAGQGDTYEQYF
cdr3_nt: TGTGCCAGCAGGGCGGGACAGGGTGACACCTACGAGCAGTACTTC

j_call: TRBJ2-7
clone_size: NA
v_call: TRBV28
d_call: TRBD1
cdr3_aa: CASSGGGTGSHEQYF
cdr3_nt: TGTGCCAGCAGTGGAGGGGGGACAGGGTCCCACGAGCAGTACTTC

j_call: TRBJ2-7
clone_size: NA
v_call: TRBV9
d_call: TRBD1
cdr3_aa: CASSPTPGTGSLEQYF
cdr3_nt: TGTGCCAGCAGCCCAACCCCCGGGACAGGCTCCCTCGAGCAGTACTTC

j_call: TRBJ2-1
clone_size: NA
v_call: TRBV9
d_call: TRBD2
cdr3_aa: CASSAAGLAGGVYNEQFF
cdr3_nt: TGTGCCAGCAGCGCGGCCGGGTTAGCGGGAGGGGTATACAATGAGCAGTTCTTC

j_call: TRBJ2-7
clone_size: NA
v_call: TRBV5-1
d_call: TRBD2
cdr3_aa: CASRLAGTFYEQYF
cdr3_nt: TGCGCCAGCCGACTAGCGGGAACCTTCTACGAGCAGTACTTC

j_call: TRBJ2-7
clone_size: NA
v_call: TRBV23-1
d_call: NA
cdr3_aa: CASSQPRQGWLAGSYEQYF
cdr3_nt: TGCGCCAGCAGTCAACCCCGACAGGGCTGGCTAGCGGGTAGCTACGAGCAGTACTTC

j_call: TRBJ2-5
clone_size: NA
v_call: TRBV7-2
d_call: TRBD1
cdr3_aa: CASSPRQGRGETQYF
cdr3_nt: TGTGCCAGCAGCCCAAGACAGGGACGTGGGGAGACCCAGTACTTC

j_call: TRBJ1-3
clone_size: few
v_call: TRBV29-1
d_call: NA
cdr3_aa: CSSRGDHSGNTIYF
cdr3_nt: TGCAGCTCCCGGGGGGACCACTCTGGAAACACCATATATTTT

j_call: TRBJ1-5
clone_size: NA
v_call: TRBV7-9
d_call: NA
cdr3_aa: CASSLEGGNQPQHF
cdr3_nt: TGTGCCAGCAGCTTGGAAGGGGGCAATCAGCCCCAGCATTTT